A single sample gave rise to the 29 T cell receptor beta chains below, sequenced in a study of blood T cell repertoires in COVID-19. Data came from immunoSEQ multiplex PCR; TCRdb stores just in-frame clones and leaves some out. The sample has about 120,000 clones; under 90% are singletons. Sequences were obtained from peripheral blood. The receptors were sampled from a woman in her 70s with acute or convalescent COVID-19.

The V call is TRBV7-3, the J call TRBJ1-2, with 9 bases matching TRBD1. This CDR3 has 13 residues. The germline V gene encodes CDR1 SGHTA and CDR2 FQGTGA. Trimming took 4 bases from V and 6 from J; bases not matched to a gene: 3. The CDR3 DNA reads TGTGCCAGCAGCTCCCGACAGGGGGATGGCTACACCTTC. This translates into CASSSRQGDGYTF.

The chain combines TRBV30 with TRBJ1-4; perhaps TRBD1 as D (5 bases). The ends were cut back, 1 base at V and 6 bases at J, with 9 bases in the middle. From germline, CDR1 is GTSNPN and CDR2 SVGIG (reference sequence). This CDR3 region has 13 residues. Here the CDR3 DNA reads TGTGCCTGGAGTGCAGGGTATGATGAAAAACTGTTTTTT. Amino acid sequence: CAWSAGYDEKLFF. Variable domain in full (rest from reference TRBV30 and TRBJ1-4): SQTIHQWPATLVQPVGSPLSLECTVEGTSNPNLYWYRQAAGRGLQLLFYSVGIGQISSEVPQNLSASRPQDRQFILSSKKLLLSDSGFYLCAWSAGYDEKLFFGSGTQLSVL.

This rearrangement joins TRBV24-1 to TRBJ1-4, with 8 bases that match TRBD1. J lost 1 base, V lost 3 bases, and 9 bases had no gene match. Germline CDR1 KGHDR, CDR2 SFDVKD. CDR3 length equals 18 residues. CDR3 DNA: TGTGCCACCAGTGATGGAATTTACAGGGGGGAAACTAATGAAAAACTGTTTTTT. This translates into CATSDGIYRGETNEKLFF.

The J gene is TRBJ2-1, the V gene TRBV11-3; 10 bases align to TRBD1. CDR3 length: 13 residues. V shed 11 bases, J shed 6 bases, and the junction held 7 bases outside the gene matches. The germline gives CDR1 SGHNT, CDR2 YENEEA. CDR3 sequence reads: CAVGQGTFNEQFF. Here the CDR3 DNA reads TGTGCCGTGGGACAGGGGACTTTCAATGAGCAGTTCTTC. The whole variable domain, remainder taken from reference TRBV11-3 and TRBJ2-1, is EAGVVQSPRYKIIEKKQPVAFWCNPISGHNTLYWYLQNLGQGPELLIRYENEEAVDDSQLPKDRFSAERLKGVDSTLKIQPAELGDSAVYLCAVGQGTFNEQFFGPGTRLTVL.

In its sample, this clone was seen a few times. The chain links TRBV7-2 to TRBJ2-2, with a weak D call TRBD1 (5 bases). The CDR3 has 16 residues. V lost 5 bases, J lost 4 bases, and 17 bases lay in between. The germline gives CDR1 SGHTA, CDR2 FQGNSA. Here the CDR3 reads CASSQAQTEITGELFF. For the CDR3, the DNA is TGTGCCAGCAGCCAAGCACAGACAGAGATCACCGGGGAGCTGTTTTTT. Drawing the rest from reference TRBV7-2 and TRBJ2-2, the complete variable domain is GAGVSQSPSNKVTEKGKDVELRCDPISGHTALYWYRQSLGQGLEFLIYFQGNSAPDKSGLPSDRFSAERTGGSVSTLTIQRTQQEDSAVYLCASSQAQTEITGELFFGEGSRLTVL.

The chain links TRBV10-3 to TRBJ2-2; 7 positions match TRBD1. J lost 2 bases, V lost 0 bases, and 3 bases had no gene match. The germline V gene has CDR1 ENHRY and CDR2 SYGVKD. The CDR3 sequence is 16 residues long. The CDR3 DNA sequence: TGTGCCATCAGTGAGTCGACAGGGCCAAACACCGGGGAGCTGTTTTTT. This encodes CAISESTGPNTGELFF.

The rearrangement links TRBV7-2 to TRBJ2-3; TRBD2 agrees at 14 bases. Germline lookup yields CDR1 SGHTA and CDR2 FQGNSA. CDR3 length equals 13 residues. V lost 5 bases, J lost 13 bases, and 5 bases stayed unmatched. The CDR3 bases are TGTGCCAGCAGCCTCTCGACTAGCGGGGGGGAGTATTTT. Translation: CASSLSTSGGEYF.

The chain combines TRBV11-3 with TRBJ2-5, with D perhaps matching TRBD1 (6 bases). The CDR3 runs 13 residues. V was shortened by 4 bases and J by 7 bases, with 13 bases between the two germline ends. Germline CDR1 reads SGHNT; CDR2 reads YENEEA. DNA of the CDR3: TGTGCCAGCAGCTACAGGGTTTTGGGGACCCAGTACTTC. Translation gives CASSYRVLGTQYF.

J is TRBJ1-6 and V is TRBV7-2, with D uncertain. The CDR3 spans 15 residues. From germline, CDR1 is SGHTA and CDR2 FQGNSA. V lost 1 base, J lost 10 bases, and 14 bases lay in between. The CDR3 sequence: CASSLEGGTGSPLHF. In nucleotides, the CDR3 is TGTGCCAGCAGCTTAGAAGGAGGCACGGGGTCACCCCTCCACTTT.

The chain uses TRBV14 and TRBJ2-1, with 8 bases fitting TRBD2. The junction had 8 bases not matched to a gene; V was cut back by 0 bases and J by 7 bases. This CDR3 contains 16 residues. Germline CDR1 is SGHDN and CDR2 is FVKESK. DNA of the CDR3: TGTGCCAGCAGCCAAGATTTGGTAGCGGGGCGTAATGAGCAGTTCTTC. Protein: CASSQDLVAGRNEQFF. The variable domain in full, with the rest retrieved from reference TRBV14 and TRBJ2-1, is EAGVTQFPSHSVIEKGQTVTLRCDPISGHDNLYWYRRVMGKEIKFLLHFVKESKQDESGMPNNRFLAERTGGTYSTLKVQPAELEDSGVYFCASSQDLVAGRNEQFFGPGTRLTVL.

The chain links TRBV2 to TRBJ2-7, with D possibly being TRBD2 (7 bases). The CDR3 consists of 13 residues. Trimming removed 5 bases from V and 6 bases from J, with 14 bases in between. Germline-derived CDR1 and CDR2 are SNHLY and FYNNEI. CDR3 DNA sequence: TGTGCCAGCAGTCAAGGGGGGGGCGGCGAGCAGTACTTC. Amino acids: CASSQGGGGEQYF.

The gene calls are TRBV5-1 and TRBJ1-1; maybe TRBD1 (5 bases). CDR3 length equals 16 residues. The germline V and J ends were trimmed by 4 bases and 1 base, with 17 bases remaining between them. Looked up from germline, CDR1 is SGHRS and CDR2 is YFSETQ. As DNA, the CDR3 is TGCGCCAGCAGCGGAGCCCTCGATACAGGGAACACTGAAGCTTTCTTT. Translating gives CASSGALDTGNTEAFF.

V is TRBV14 and J is TRBJ2-7; TRBD1 agrees at 10 bases. From germline, CDR1 is SGHDN and CDR2 FVKESK. The CDR3 extends over 15 amino acids. The V and J ends lost 2 bases and 6 bases, in that order; junction bases with no gene match: 7. DNA of the CDR3: TGTGCCAGCAGCCAATCGGGACAGGGGATGTCCGAGCAGTACTTC. It specifies CASSQSGQGMSEQYF.

In this sample, this clone turned up once. The rearrangement uses TRBV7-2 and TRBJ2-7; D gene uncertain. CDR3 length: 13 amino acids. Germline V CDR1 and CDR2: SGHTA, FQGNSA. V was trimmed by 1 base and J by 0 bases, leaving 4 bases between them. Here the CDR3 reads CASSLGASYEQYF. The CDR3 DNA reads TGTGCCAGCAGCTTAGGGGCCTCCTACGAGCAGTACTTC.

This chain links TRBV3-1 (or the pseudogene TRBV3-2) with TRBJ2-1; TRBD1 might be the D (7 bases). Germline V gives CDR1 LGHDT, CDR2 YNNKEL (reference sequence). Trimming shortened V by 1 base and J by 5 bases, and 18 bases separated the two germline ends. This CDR3 contains 17 residues. CDR3 residues: CASSQAVAGQLDNEQFF. The CDR3 DNA reads as TGTGCCAGCAGCCAAGCTGTCGCGGGACAGCTAGACAATGAGCAGTTCTTC.

V and J are TRBV2 and TRBJ2-3, with 9 bases fitting TRBD2. The germline gives CDR1 SNHLY, CDR2 FYNNEI. With V trimmed by 2 bases and J by 6 bases, 6 bases remained unmatched. This CDR3 has 15 residues. CDR3 sequence reads: CASSENGSGGDTQYF. CDR3 nucleotides: TGTGCCAGCAGTGAAAATGGTAGCGGGGGTGATACGCAGTATTTT.

CDR3 DNA: TGTGCCAGCTCAAGCGGGACGGAGAACACTGAAGCTTTCTTT. Translation gives CASSSGTENTEAFF. The V call is TRBV18, the J call TRBJ1-1; tentative D call: TRBD1 (5 bases). Trimming cost V 5 bases and J 1 base, with 11 bases left between them. CDR3 length: 14 residues. Germline loops: CDR1 KGHSH, CDR2 LQKENI.

The genes are TRBV15 and TRBJ2-1; the D is unclear. CDR3 size: 14 residues. CDR1 LNHNV and CDR2 YYDKDF come from the germline V gene (reference sequence). V was clipped by 0 bases and J by 5 bases, with 8 bases between them. The CDR3 DNA sequence: TGTGCCACCAGCAGAGATGTGCAGGACAATGAGCAGTTCTTC. It specifies CATSRDVQDNEQFF.

This clone was detected only a few times. Other DNA sequences within the sample encode an identical CDR3. The V and J genes are TRBV5-1 and TRBJ2-3, with 7 bases identical to TRBD1. Trimming at V came to 1 base and at J to 1 base, leaving 3 bases not matched to a gene. The germline gives CDR1 SGHRS, CDR2 YFSETQ. The CDR3 length is 15 residues. This chain's CDR3 is CASSLRQGRTDTQYF. The CDR3, as DNA: TGCGCCAGCAGCTTGCGACAGGGCCGCACAGATACGCAGTATTTT.

The chain is built from TRBV29-1 and TRBJ1-1, with unresolved D. The CDR3 is 12 residues long. Trimming left V 4 bases short and J 1 base short, with 7 bases between. CDR1 is SQVTM and CDR2 is ANQGSEA in the germline V gene. CDR3: CSVAFRNTEAFF. Written as DNA, the CDR3 is TGCAGCGTTGCCTTCAGGAACACTGAAGCTTTCTTT.

The chain uses TRBV11-2 and TRBJ2-1, with 8 bases that match TRBD2. The CDR3 runs to 17 residues. Germline V CDR1 and CDR2: SGHAT, FQNNGV. V dropped 2 bases and J dropped 1; count of bases not matched to a gene: 7. CDR3 bases: TGTGCCAGCAGCTTATCCCGGGGGGGCTGGTCCTACAATGAGCAGTTCTTC. This encodes CASSLSRGGWSYNEQFF.

This CDR3 is CASSEAEAVTGELFF. As DNA, the CDR3 is TGTGCCAGCAGTGAAGCAGAGGCAGTAACCGGGGAGCTGTTTTTT. The rearrangement joins TRBV2 to TRBJ2-2; D is unclear. Germline assignment: CDR1 SNHLY and CDR2 FYNNEI. Between the trimmed V and J ends, which lost 0 bases and 5 bases, there was a span of 10 bases. The CDR3 loop spans 15 amino acids.

This clone was counted only a few times. This chain uses TRBV2 with TRBJ2-3; 7 bases agree with TRBD2. Germline assignment: CDR1 SNHLY and CDR2 FYNNEI. J lost 5 bases, V lost 7 bases, and 12 bases had no gene match. The CDR3 length is 15 residues. The CDR3 DNA follows: TGTGCCAGCAAATCCTGGGGAGGGGCCGAAGATACGCAGTATTTT. Its protein is CASKSWGGAEDTQYF.

A few counts support this clone. The gene calls are TRBV12-3 or TRBV12-4 and TRBJ2-1, with 9 bases lining up with TRBD2. Germline trimming cut 6 bases from V and 8 bases from J; bases unmatched to any gene: 5. The length of the CDR3 is 13 residues. The CDR3 DNA reads as TGTGCCAGCAGGGAGGCGGGGGGGCATGAGCAGTTCTTC. Translated, it gives CASREAGGHEQFF.

This sequence joins TRBV7-8 and TRBJ1-5; the D gene is possibly TRBD1 (5 bases). Trimming took off 1 base at V and 3 bases at J, with 13 bases between the two ends. Germline assignment: CDR1 SGHVS and CDR2 FQNEAQ. The CDR3 is 16 residues long. CDR3 sequence (DNA): TGTGCCAGCAGCTTAGGGGGGGGGTCTTTCAATCAGCCCCAGCATTTT. This gives the protein CASSLGGGSFNQPQHF.

This clone was detected a few times. The chain links TRBV9 to TRBJ1-2, with 7 bases that match TRBD1. Trimming took 4 bases from V and 2 from J; bases not matched to a gene: 8. The CDR3 sequence is 15 residues long. CDR1 is SGDLS, CDR2 YYNGEE, per germline. CDR3 coding DNA: TGTGCCAGCAGCCCCAGAGAGGGGGCGAACTATGGCTACACCTTC. Amino acids: CASSPREGANYGYTF.

The gene calls are TRBV9 and TRBJ1-5; D gene unclear. The V end lost 0 bases, the J end lost 4 bases, and 5 bases lay between the germline ends. Germline V gene sequence: CDR1 SGDLS, CDR2 YYNGEE. The length of the CDR3 is 13 residues. The CDR3 DNA is TGTGCCAGCAGCGTAGACATAAATCAGCCCCAGCATTTT. Translation: CASSVDINQPQHF.

J is TRBJ2-3 and V is TRBV7-3; 7 nucleotides line up with TRBD2. This CDR3 region has 14 residues. V was pared by 1 base and J by 5 bases, with 3 bases of the junction left unmatched. Germline loops: CDR1 SGHTA, CDR2 FQGTGA. The CDR3 loop is CASSLNGGLDTQYF. DNA of the CDR3: TGTGCCAGCAGCTTAAACGGGGGGTTAGATACGCAGTATTTT.

This clone was detected only once. The chain employs TRBV3-1 (or the pseudogene TRBV3-2) and TRBJ1-2; D may be TRBD1 (5 bases). Germline V gives CDR1 LGHDT, CDR2 YNNKEL (reference sequence). The CDR3 spans 14 residues. V dropped 2 bases and J dropped 4 bases, with 11 bases sitting between them. Written as DNA, the CDR3 is TGTGCCAGCAGCCAAAGGTCCCAGGGCTATGGCTACACCTTC. Its translation: CASSQRSQGYGYTF.